This is a list of T cell receptor beta chains from one sample in a study of cytomegalovirus exposure and HLA in healthy donors. Sequencing used immunoSEQ multiplex PCR; TCRdb keeps in-frame clones, though not all of them. The table lists some 150,000 clones, roughly 80% of them singletons, with 5.5% to 8% in the top ten. Specimen: PBMCs. These receptors were collected from a woman aged 25 to 39 in good health and CMV-seropositive. Each CDR3 is given with its conserved first and last residue.

TRBV4-1 | CASRMTDPNEKLFF
TRBV5-6 | CASSLVAGNSPLHF
TRBV6-6 | CASTYSRGTEAFF
TRBV4-3 | CASSQDRGAAFF
TRBV11-2 | CASGGAYNEQFF
TRBV25-1 | CASNDRGPGETQYF
TRBV4-3 | CASSQEPFGNEQFF
TRBV7-9 | CASSFNRGSNEKLFF
TRBV6-1 | CASDIRGNTEAFF
TRBV29-1 | CSVSGTGAHLYTGELFF
TRBV12-5 | CASGLDAGGGVGPQHF